This TCR beta chain emerged from a study of blood T cell repertoires in COVID-19. Individuals aged 18 to 89 years were recruited from about two dozen US areas. Assay: immunoSEQ multiplex PCR; the TCRdb copy retains only in-frame clones and omits some. The sample holds some 330,000 clones, around 86% seen once. The sequencing sample was made of PBMCs or T cells enriched from blood (not recorded which). The clonotype comes from a man aged 30-40 years who had recovered from COVID-19.

The chain's CDR3 is CATSPRDRGRNVETQYF. CDR3 nucleotide sequence: TGTGCCACCAGCCCCCGGGACAGGGGGCGAAATGTGGAGACCCAGTACTTC. The rearrangement joins TRBV24-1 to TRBJ2-5; 12 bases map to TRBD1. V trimming: 7 bases; J trimming: 5 bases; junction bases outside the gene matches: 13. Germline V gene sequence: CDR1 KGHDR, CDR2 SFDVKD. The CDR3 has 17 amino acids.